This T cell receptor (beta chain) was identified in a study of shared clonotypes between healthy human individuals. Study-level background: Three men and a couple of women, aged 18 to 49, were donors.

This clone was picked up one time. The target antigen is unknown. Other nucleotide sequences in the sample specify the same CDR3. Terminally differentiated effector memory CD45RA+ cells were left out of the naive CD8 fraction, which was CD45RO-negative and positively selected for CCR7. The authors split each subset's genomic DNA evenly across several immunoSEQ plates. The data were produced by immunoSEQ multiplex PCR, yet TCRdb's version contains in-frame clones alone and is incomplete. The sample has 2 million to 2.5 million clones; about 93% are singletons. General study findings and limits: Naive subsets usually exceeded memory subsets in estimated richness. Only blood was sampled, and tissue TCR repertoires likely differ from blood ones.

Germline lookup yields CDR1 MNHNY and CDR2 SVGAGI (reference sequence). V lost 0 bases and J lost 3, with 2 bases in between. The CDR3 sequence is 12 residues long. Specimen: naive CD8+ T cells from PBMCs. This sequence joins TRBV6-6 and TRBJ1-1, with D unresolved. This clonotype was obtained from a man between 18 and 35 years old in good health. Some clones in this sample may be carry-over from other donors' samples. CDR3 sequence (DNA): TGTGCCAGCAGTTACTCTGACACTGAAGCTTTCTTT. Translation: CASSYSDTEAFF.